Following are 21 T cell receptor beta chains from one sample sequenced in a study of Graves' ophthalmopathy and Graves' hyperthyroidism. Using RNA transcripts, the TCR beta CDR3 regions were amplified. RT-PCR was first run with HTBI primers, then multiplex PCR in a second round. TCRdb called the multiplex PCR reads again in MiXCR, with one record for every CDR3 protein. The sample lists about 380,000 distinct CDR3 sequences; roughly 14% were seen once. Sequences were obtained from peripheral blood. These receptors came from a woman aged 18-30 years with stable Graves' hyperthyroidism.

This clonotype was detected ten times or more. The chain uses TRBV14 and TRBJ1-2, with D possibly matching TRBD1 (5 bases). The germline CDR1 and CDR2 sequences are SGHDN and FVKESK. The CDR3 has 13 residues. Trimming pared 2 bases from V and 8 bases from J, leaving 12 bases between. The CDR3 coding sequence is TGTGCCAGCAGCCAACAGGGTGGTTACGGCTACACCTTC. Encoded protein: CASSQQGGYGYTF. Complete variable domain (other parts from reference TRBV14 and TRBJ1-2): EAGVTQFPSHSVIEKGQTVTLRCDPISGHDNLYWYRRVMGKEIKFLLHFVKESKQDESGMPNNRFLAERTGGTYSTLKVQPAELEDSGVYFCASSQQGGYGYTFGSGTRLTVV.

The V and J genes are TRBV6-2 or TRBV6-3 and TRBJ1-1, with D perhaps matching TRBD1 (5 bases). CDR3 size: 15 residues. Germline CDR1 MNHEY, CDR2 SVGEGT. V was clipped by 5 bases and J by 4 bases, with 17 bases between them. The CDR3 loop reads CASSEIQGFPTEAFF. CDR3 coding DNA: TGTGCCAGCAGTGAGATCCAGGGATTTCCCACTGAAGCTTTCTTT.

V and J are TRBV12-3 or TRBV12-4 and TRBJ2-7; 13 nucleotides match TRBD2. The junction had 2 bases not matched to a gene; V was cut back by 3 bases and J by 0 bases. The CDR3 totals 16 residues. The CDR3 here is CASSLTSGGFSYEQYF. The CDR3 DNA follows: TGTGCCAGCAGTTTGACTAGCGGGGGGTTCTCCTACGAGCAGTACTTC.

This clonotype was counted many times. V usage is TRBV11-2 and J usage is TRBJ2-5, with D perhaps TRBD2 (7 bases). The CDR3 has 14 residues. V lost 5 bases and J 2 bases, leaving 12 bases between the germline ends. Germline V lookup: CDR1 SGHAT, CDR2 FQNNGV. CDR3: CASSRGGGQETQYF. CDR3 in DNA: TGTGCCAGCAGCAGGGGGGGTGGTCAAGAGACCCAGTACTTC.

In this sample, this clonotype turned up many times. This sequence joins TRBV15 and TRBJ1-2; D gene unclear. Trimming removed 0 bases from V and 5 bases from J, with 7 bases in between. This CDR3 is built from 13 residues. The germline V gene encodes CDR1 LNHNV and CDR2 YYDKDF (reference sequence). The CDR3 nucleotides read TGTGCCACCAGCAGAGATTTTGGGTATGGCTACACCTTC. It is translated as CATSRDFGYGYTF.

This clonotype was counted between two and nine times. As DNA, the CDR3 is TGTGCCAGCAGCCCCGTGGGACCCTACGAGCAGTACTTC. Residues: CASSPVGPYEQYF. The V and J genes are TRBV28 and TRBJ2-7; D possibly matches TRBD1 or TRBD2 (5 bases each). The CDR3 consists of 13 residues. In germline, CDR1 is MDHEN, CDR2 SYDVKM. Trimming shortened V by 6 bases and J by 2 bases, and 11 bases separated the two germline ends.

This clonotype was seen ten or more times. V gene TRBV20-1 combines with J gene TRBJ1-1; D is uncertain. The CDR3 runs to 13 residues. Germline V gene sequence: CDR1 DFQATT, CDR2 SNEGSKA (reference sequence). V lost 1 base and J lost 4, with 10 bases in between. The CDR3 DNA sequence: TGCAGTGCTAGAGGCGGCCCAGCCACTGAAGCTTTCTTT. This translates into CSARGGPATEAFF.

The CDR3 bases are TGCGCCAGCACCAACCGAGGCCCCGAGTATGGCTACACCTTC. Its protein product is CASTNRGPEYGYTF. The chain employs TRBV4-1 and TRBJ1-2; no clear D gene. CDR3 size: 14 residues. V lost 7 bases and J lost 5, with 17 bases in between. Germline CDR1 is MGHRA and CDR2 is YSYEKL.

This clonotype was seen ten or more times. The chain uses TRBV6-5 and TRBJ1-5, with D tentatively TRBD1 (6 bases). In germline, CDR1 is MNHEY, CDR2 SVGAGI. Trimming cost V 4 bases and J 4 bases, with 11 bases left between them. The CDR3 contains 14 residues. CDR3 loop: CASSFQGRNQPQHF. CDR3 DNA: TGTGCCAGCAGTTTTCAGGGGAGAAATCAGCCCCAGCATTTT.

This chain connects TRBV10-3 to TRBJ1-1; D call uncertain. The germline V gene has CDR1 ENHRY and CDR2 SYGVKD. The CDR3 spans 15 residues. Trimming pared 10 bases from V and 1 base from J, leaving 19 bases between. For the CDR3, the DNA is TGTGCCACCTCGTCCCGTTCGACTCAGAACACTGAAGCTTTCTTT. This gives the protein CATSSRSTQNTEAFF.

This clonotype was detected many times. The chain has TRBV11-2 and TRBJ1-5; 10 nucleotides align to TRBD1. Germline CDR1 reads SGHAT; CDR2 reads FQNNGV. J gave up 5 bases and V 5 bases, and 6 bases lay outside the gene matches. The CDR3 contains 15 residues. The CDR3 coding sequence is TGTGCCAGCAGCCGGGGGACAGGGGAAGATCAGCCCCAGCATTTT. Its protein product is CASSRGTGEDQPQHF.

Written as DNA, the CDR3 is TGTGCCAGCAGTGGCCTGAACGCCTACGAGCAGTACTTC. Its protein product is CASSGLNAYEQYF. The chain uses TRBV6-1 and TRBJ2-7; D is undetermined. Germline CDR1 and CDR2: MNHNS and SASEGT. CDR3 length: 13 amino acids. The V end was cut by 4 bases, the J end by 2 bases, with 9 bases between.

The V call is TRBV9, the J call TRBJ2-2; 10 positions agree with TRBD2. CDR3 length: 18 residues. V was clipped by 2 bases and J by 0 bases; unmatched bases: 7. Germline V gene sequence: CDR1 SGDLS, CDR2 YYNGEE. Here the CDR3 reads CASSVDPSGGPNTGELFF. DNA for the CDR3: TGTGCCAGCAGCGTGGATCCTAGCGGGGGTCCGAACACCGGGGAGCTGTTTTTT.

The sample holds many counts of this clonotype. The rearrangement uses TRBV12-3 or TRBV12-4 and TRBJ2-4; the D gene is possibly TRBD1 (5 bases). This CDR3 has 14 residues. V was cut by 2 bases and J by 8 bases, with 13 bases left in between. CDR3 in amino acids: CASSLMSRDDIQYF. The CDR3 nucleotides are TGTGCCAGCAGTTTAATGTCCAGGGATGACATTCAGTACTTC.

This clonotype was found a few times. The rearrangement links TRBV5-1 to TRBJ1-3; tentative D call: TRBD1 (6 bases). The germline CDR1 and CDR2 sequences are SGHRS and YFSETQ. Trimming cost V 0 bases and J 0 bases, with 10 bases left between them. The CDR3 sequence is 16 residues long. This chain's CDR3 is CASSLGDNPSGNTIYF. DNA of the CDR3: TGCGCCAGCAGCTTGGGGGACAACCCCTCTGGAAACACCATATATTTT.

This clonotype came up many times. The genes are TRBV29-1 and TRBJ1-2; 9 bases are shared with TRBD1. V shed 2 bases and J 5 bases; nucleotides not matched to a gene: 6. This CDR3 region has 14 residues. Germline values: CDR1 SQVTM, CDR2 ANQGSEA. CDR3: CSVESGTGLYGYTF. CDR3 nucleotide sequence: TGCAGCGTTGAATCCGGGACAGGGTTATATGGCTACACCTTC.

This clonotype was observed at least ten times. V usage is TRBV6-2 or TRBV6-3 and J usage is TRBJ1-5; D ambiguous. Between the trimmed V and J ends, which lost 2 bases and 5 bases, there was a span of 7 bases. CDR3 length equals 13 residues. Germline values: CDR1 MNHEY, CDR2 SVGEGT. CDR3 sequence reads: CASSYPGHQPQHF. CDR3 DNA: TGTGCCAGCAGTTACCCGGGCCATCAGCCCCAGCATTTT.

This clonotype was detected only a few times. The chain links TRBV10-3 to TRBJ2-2, with 9 bases that match TRBD1. Germline assignment: CDR1 ENHRY and CDR2 SYGVKD. The ends lost 2 bases at V and 3 bases at J; junction bases unmatched: 4. CDR3 length: 16 amino acids. The CDR3 loop reads CAISEGTGLDTGELFF. The CDR3 DNA reads as TGTGCCATCAGTGAGGGGACAGGGCTTGACACCGGGGAGCTGTTTTTT.

At least ten counts were recorded for this clonotype. The genes are TRBV25-1 and TRBJ1-2; unclear D gene. Trimming stripped 3 bases from V and 2 bases from J, with 10 bases between. This CDR3 is built from 14 residues. Germline lookup yields CDR1 MGHDK and CDR2 SYGVNS. For the CDR3, the DNA is TGTGCCAGCAGTGATTCCGGCGCCAACTATGGCTACACCTTC. Encoded protein: CASSDSGANYGYTF.

Many counts were recorded for this clonotype. V and J are TRBV27 and TRBJ1-1; 11 bases are a match to TRBD1. From germline, CDR1 is MNHEY and CDR2 SMNVEV (reference sequence). The CDR3 is 16 amino acids. V shed 7 bases and J 5 bases; nucleotides not matched to a gene: 12. The chain's CDR3 is CASTLGQGGGGTEAFF. CDR3 nucleotides: TGTGCCAGCACCCTGGGACAGGGGGGGGGAGGAACTGAAGCTTTCTTT.

With regard to this clonotype: Compared with germline, one end of the junction differs, possibly owing to a read error. The chain combines TRBV7-2 with TRBJ1-3; no firm D call. The CDR3 spans 15 residues. Per the germline V gene, CDR1 is SGHTA and CDR2 is FQGNSA. CDR3 DNA: TGTGCCAGCAGCTTAGCGAAAACAGCTGGAAACACCACATATTTT. This encodes CASSLAKTAGNTTYF.